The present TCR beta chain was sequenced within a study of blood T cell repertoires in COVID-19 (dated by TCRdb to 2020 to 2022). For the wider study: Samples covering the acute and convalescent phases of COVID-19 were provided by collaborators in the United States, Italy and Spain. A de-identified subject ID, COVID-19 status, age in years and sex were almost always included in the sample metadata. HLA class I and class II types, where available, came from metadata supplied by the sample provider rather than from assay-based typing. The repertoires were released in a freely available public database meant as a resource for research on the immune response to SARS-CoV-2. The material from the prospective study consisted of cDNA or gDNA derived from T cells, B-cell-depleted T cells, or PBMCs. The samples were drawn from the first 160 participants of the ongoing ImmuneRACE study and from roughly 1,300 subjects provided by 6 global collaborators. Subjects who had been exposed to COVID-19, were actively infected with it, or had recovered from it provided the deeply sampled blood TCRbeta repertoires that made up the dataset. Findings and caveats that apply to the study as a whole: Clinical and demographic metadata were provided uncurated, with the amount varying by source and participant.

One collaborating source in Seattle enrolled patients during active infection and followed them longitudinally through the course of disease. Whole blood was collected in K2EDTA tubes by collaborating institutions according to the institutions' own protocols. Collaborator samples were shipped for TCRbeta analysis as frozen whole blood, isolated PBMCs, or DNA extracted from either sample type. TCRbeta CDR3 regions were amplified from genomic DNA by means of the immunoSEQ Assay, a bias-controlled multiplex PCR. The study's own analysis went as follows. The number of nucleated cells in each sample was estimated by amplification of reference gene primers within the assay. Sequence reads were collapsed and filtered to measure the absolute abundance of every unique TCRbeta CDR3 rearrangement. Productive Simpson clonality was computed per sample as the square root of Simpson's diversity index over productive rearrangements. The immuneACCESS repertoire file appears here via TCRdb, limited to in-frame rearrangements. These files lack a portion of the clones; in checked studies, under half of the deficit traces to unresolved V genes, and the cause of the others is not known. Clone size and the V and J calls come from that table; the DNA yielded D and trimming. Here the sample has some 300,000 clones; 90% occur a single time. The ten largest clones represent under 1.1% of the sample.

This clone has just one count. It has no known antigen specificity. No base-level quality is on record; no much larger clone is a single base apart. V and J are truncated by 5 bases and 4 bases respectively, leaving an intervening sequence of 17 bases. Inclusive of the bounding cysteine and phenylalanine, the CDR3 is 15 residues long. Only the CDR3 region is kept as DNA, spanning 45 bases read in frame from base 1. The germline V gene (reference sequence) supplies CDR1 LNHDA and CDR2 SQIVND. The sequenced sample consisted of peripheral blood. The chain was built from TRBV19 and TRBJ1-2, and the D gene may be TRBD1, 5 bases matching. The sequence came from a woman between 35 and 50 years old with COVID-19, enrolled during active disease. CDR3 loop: CASSSTVKWAYGYTF. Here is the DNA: TGTGCCAGTAGTTCGACAGTCAAATGGGCCTATGGCTACACCTTC. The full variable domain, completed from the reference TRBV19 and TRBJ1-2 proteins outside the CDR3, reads DGGITQSPKYLFRKEGQNVTLSCEQNLNHDAMYWYRQDPGQGLRLIYYSQIVNDFQKGDIAEGYSVSREKKESFPLTVTSAQKNPTAFYLCASSSTVKWAYGYTFGSGTRLTVV.